A selection of T cell receptor beta chains follows, all from one sample in a study of CXCR3-negative and CXCR3-positive naive CD8 T cells. TCRdb re-called the 5' RACE reads, yielding one record per CDR3 amino acid sequence without DNA. The table for this sample gives 100,000 to 150,000 distinct CDR3 sequences. Material for sequencing was naive CXCR3+ CD8+ T cells from blood. The receptors were sampled from a human donor in good health. Some clones in this sample may be carry-over from other donors' samples. Both conserved end residues are part of each CDR3.

TRBV6-5,TRBJ2-3,CASSSPPLGTSGRVDTQYF
TRBV20-1,TRBJ1-2,CSATPRRGLIGYTF
TRBV9,TRBJ2-1,CASSVLTGDFYNEQFF
TRBV28,TRBJ2-5,CASSLSLTGWETQYF
TRBV9,TRBJ2-1,CASSVPWVGDNEQFF
TRBV6-5,TRBJ1-2,CASSQNGVRGAGGYTF
TRBV5-4,TRBJ2-1,CASSLASNEQFF
TRBV7-2,TRBJ1-1,CASSLDPGAVVTEAFF
TRBV28,TRBJ2-4,CASSLRGLLAKNIQYF
TRBV4-2,TRBJ2-1,CASSQEIGASGMVEVFYNEQFF
TRBV12-3/TRBV12-4,TRBJ1-2,CASSLGGPRGYTF
TRBV29-1,TRBJ1-1,CSVDGGRVTEAFF
TRBV7-9,TRBJ1-1,CASSPYPSEAFF
TRBV7-6,TRBJ2-7,CASSLGGGTFNEQYF
TRBV9,TRBJ2-7,CASSVGEVDSYEQYF
TRBV6-1,TRBJ2-7,CASGRQVLTYEQYF
TRBV15,TRBJ2-1,CATSRVGLNNEQFF
TRBV3-1,TRBJ1-2,CASSPEWGTVYGYTF
TRBV3-1,TRBJ2-7,CASSQGRSGGYEQYF
TRBV19,TRBJ2-1,CASSLHGEQFF
TRBV19,TRBJ2-7,CASSQRATYEQYF
TRBV5-6,TRBJ2-3,CASSLQRTSTDTQYF